Listed here is a single T cell receptor beta chain. Antigen unknown. This sample was taken from a study of radiation and T cells in renal cell carcinoma. Study-wide findings and caveats: Without pretreatment biopsies, baseline tumor clonotype presence was undetermined. From baseline, blood top tumor clonotypes peaked at 2 weeks post-radiation.

Documented time point: baseline pretreatment blood. Treatment reported: 15 Gy SBRT to primary tumor, nephrectomy 4 weeks later. V lost 0 bases and J lost 7; bases outside the gene matches: 15. Germline assignment: CDR1 MGHRA and CDR2 YSYEKL. The CDR3 length is 18 residues. Some clones are missing from TCRdb's copy, which holds only in-frame ones; the method was immunoSEQ multiplex PCR. This sample yields about 21,000 clones, of which approximately 80% are seen a single time; approximately 42% belongs to the top ten. The clonotype comes from a man in his sixties with renal cell carcinoma. The specimen was blood, collected from a patient whose treatment included radiotherapy and nephrectomy. The V call is TRBV4-1, the J call TRBJ2-1; 7 bases map to TRBD2. Here the CDR3 DNA reads TGCGCCAGCAGCCAAGATTTCCGCCTAGCGGTAATACGGAATGAGCAGTTCTTC. The encoded protein is CASSQDFRLAVIRNEQFF.